Listed below are T cell receptor beta chains from one sample, sequenced in a study of immune evolution from preneoplasia to lung adenocarcinoma. Using immunoSEQ multiplex PCR, the repertoire was profiled, and TCRdb retains in-frame clones only, with some absent. The data show about 3,400 clones, roughly three quarters seen once. The sequenced sample consisted of FFPE atypical adenomatous hyperplasia tissue from the lung. These receptors all stem from a person aged 70 to 85 with lung adenocarcinoma. Both conserved end residues are part of each CDR3. Fields, in order: D gene, J gene, V gene, clone size, CDR3 protein, CDR3 DNA. A D gene is named only where the DNA matches it firmly. Expanded clones get a size class; other rows say once, few or many, or leave the size out.

d_call: -
j_call: TRBJ2-3
v_call: TRBV9
clone_size: -
cdr3_aa: CASSVGQTLFRDTQYF
cdr3_nt: TGTGCCAGCAGCGTAGGGCAGACCCTTTTTCGAGATACGCAGTATTTT

d_call: -
j_call: TRBJ2-7
v_call: TRBV19
clone_size: -
cdr3_aa: CASTLDSLGTYEQYF
cdr3_nt: TGTGCCAGTACCCTAGACAGCCTGGGGACTTACGAGCAGTACTTC

d_call: -
j_call: TRBJ2-2
v_call: TRBV6-6
clone_size: -
cdr3_aa: CATPSSASNTGELFF
cdr3_nt: TGTGCCACCCCCTCTAGCGCTTCGAACACCGGGGAGCTGTTTTTT

d_call: -
j_call: TRBJ2-3
v_call: TRBV27
clone_size: -
cdr3_aa: CASQDGGRTDTQYF
cdr3_nt: TGTGCCAGTCAAGACGGGGGACGCACAGATACGCAGTATTTT

d_call: -
j_call: TRBJ1-1
v_call: TRBV28
clone_size: -
cdr3_aa: CASPPSGKIWRPEAFF
cdr3_nt: TGTGCCAGCCCACCTTCTGGCAAGATTTGGAGGCCGGAAGCTTTCTTT

d_call: -
j_call: TRBJ1-6
v_call: TRBV7-9
clone_size: few
cdr3_aa: CASSSGTENYNSPLHF
cdr3_nt: TGTGCCAGCAGCTCGGGGACGGAAAACTATAATTCACCCCTCCACTTT

d_call: -
j_call: TRBJ1-4
v_call: TRBV7-9
clone_size: -
cdr3_aa: CASSLGVSTEHEKLFF
cdr3_nt: TGTGCCAGCAGCTTGGGAGTCTCGACAGAACATGAAAAACTGTTTTTT

d_call: -
j_call: TRBJ2-2
v_call: TRBV14
clone_size: -
cdr3_aa: CASSQGLTNTGELFF
cdr3_nt: TGTGCCAGCAGCCAAGGACTTACCAACACCGGGGAGCTGTTTTTT

d_call: TRBD1
j_call: TRBJ2-7
v_call: TRBV29-1
clone_size: -
cdr3_aa: CSVGDRGTYEQYF
cdr3_nt: TGCAGCGTTGGGGACAGGGGTACCTACGAGCAGTACTTC

d_call: -
j_call: TRBJ2-5
v_call: TRBV29-1
clone_size: -
cdr3_aa: CSFLGLGETQYF
cdr3_nt: TGCAGCTTCTTAGGACTGGGAGAGACCCAGTACTTC

d_call: -
j_call: TRBJ1-5
v_call: TRBV18
clone_size: large
cdr3_aa: CASSPPNRSQHF
cdr3_nt: TGTGCCAGCTCACCCCCAAACAGGTCCCAGCATTTT

d_call: TRBD2
j_call: TRBJ2-1
v_call: TRBV5-1
clone_size: -
cdr3_aa: CASSLLPSGRVSEQFF
cdr3_nt: TGCGCCAGCAGCTTGCTGCCCAGCGGGAGGGTCTCTGAGCAGTTCTTC

d_call: -
j_call: TRBJ1-2
v_call: TRBV28
clone_size: -
cdr3_aa: CASSLGGGYGYTF
cdr3_nt: TGTGCCAGCAGTTTAGGAGGGGGCTATGGCTACACCTTC

d_call: TRBD2
j_call: TRBJ2-1
v_call: TRBV7-9
clone_size: -
cdr3_aa: CASSFLLAGAGNEQFF
cdr3_nt: TGTGCCAGCAGCTTCCTACTAGCGGGAGCAGGGAATGAGCAGTTCTTC

d_call: -
j_call: TRBJ2-5
v_call: TRBV27
clone_size: -
cdr3_aa: CASSFEGETQYF
cdr3_nt: TGTGCCAGCAGTTTCGAAGGGGAGACCCAGTACTTC

d_call: -
j_call: TRBJ1-2
v_call: TRBV19
clone_size: -
cdr3_aa: CASVPREVRYGYTF
cdr3_nt: TGTGCCAGCGTTCCCAGGGAAGTAAGATATGGCTACACCTTC

d_call: -
j_call: TRBJ2-1
v_call: TRBV5-8
clone_size: -
cdr3_aa: CASSTTRGRVWFF
cdr3_nt: TGTGCCAGCAGCACGACCAGGGGTAGGGTCTGGTTCTTC

d_call: -
j_call: TRBJ1-2
v_call: TRBV7-9
clone_size: large
cdr3_aa: CASSPGQQALYGYTF
cdr3_nt: TGTGCCAGCAGCCCCGGCCAGCAGGCGCTCTATGGCTACACCTTC

d_call: -
j_call: TRBJ1-1
v_call: TRBV19
clone_size: -
cdr3_aa: CASISWVNTEAFF
cdr3_nt: TGTGCCAGTATATCGTGGGTAAACACTGAAGCTTTCTTT

d_call: -
j_call: TRBJ2-7
v_call: TRBV11-1
clone_size: few
cdr3_aa: CASSLADDYEQYF
cdr3_nt: TGTGCCAGCAGCTTAGCGGACGACTACGAGCAGTACTTC

d_call: -
j_call: TRBJ1-2
v_call: TRBV6-6
clone_size: -
cdr3_aa: CASSYHSQGSYGYTF
cdr3_nt: TGTGCCAGCAGTTACCATTCACAGGGATCCTATGGCTACACCTTC

d_call: -
j_call: TRBJ2-5
v_call: TRBV5-1
clone_size: -
cdr3_aa: CASSSGGFETQYF
cdr3_nt: TGCGCCAGCAGCTCAGGCGGATTTGAGACCCAGTACTTC

d_call: TRBD1
j_call: TRBJ1-6
v_call: TRBV6-5
clone_size: -
cdr3_aa: CASSYTTGTDSPLHF
cdr3_nt: TGTGCCAGCAGTTACACGACAGGGACCGATTCACCCCTCCACTTT

d_call: TRBD2
j_call: TRBJ2-2
v_call: TRBV6-6
clone_size: -
cdr3_aa: CASSPSGEGTGELFF
cdr3_nt: TGTGCCAGCAGTCCCTCGGGGGAGGGGACCGGGGAGCTGTTTTTT

d_call: TRBD2
j_call: TRBJ2-3
v_call: TRBV6-1
clone_size: -
cdr3_aa: CASTDLAGGRGGQYF
cdr3_nt: TGTGCCAGCACGGACCTAGCGGGAGGCCGCGGAGGGCAGTATTTT

d_call: -
j_call: TRBJ1-2
v_call: TRBV11-2
clone_size: -
cdr3_aa: CASSLLKGYGYTF
cdr3_nt: TGTGCCAGCAGCTTATTGAAAGGTTATGGCTACACCTTC

d_call: TRBD1
j_call: TRBJ2-7
v_call: TRBV30
clone_size: once
cdr3_aa: CAWSHYVGQGGEQYF
cdr3_nt: TGTGCCTGGAGTCATTACGTTGGACAGGGGGGCGAGCAGTACTTC

d_call: -
j_call: TRBJ2-7
v_call: TRBV19
clone_size: -
cdr3_aa: CASRTQGHEQYF
cdr3_nt: TGTGCCAGTAGAACTCAGGGCCACGAGCAGTACTTC

d_call: TRBD2
j_call: TRBJ2-1
v_call: TRBV5-1
clone_size: once
cdr3_aa: CASSPAGANNEQFF
cdr3_nt: TGCGCCAGCAGCCCAGCGGGAGCTAACAATGAGCAGTTCTTC

d_call: -
j_call: TRBJ1-4
v_call: TRBV7-9
clone_size: -
cdr3_aa: CASSSSRVSRGEKLFF
cdr3_nt: TGTGCCAGCAGCTCCTCTCGGGTTTCCCGAGGTGAAAAACTGTTTTTT

d_call: -
j_call: TRBJ1-5
v_call: TRBV19
clone_size: -
cdr3_aa: CASSMLEGGYSNQPQHF
cdr3_nt: TGTGCCAGTAGTATGTTAGAGGGTGGCTATAGCAATCAGCCCCAGCATTTT